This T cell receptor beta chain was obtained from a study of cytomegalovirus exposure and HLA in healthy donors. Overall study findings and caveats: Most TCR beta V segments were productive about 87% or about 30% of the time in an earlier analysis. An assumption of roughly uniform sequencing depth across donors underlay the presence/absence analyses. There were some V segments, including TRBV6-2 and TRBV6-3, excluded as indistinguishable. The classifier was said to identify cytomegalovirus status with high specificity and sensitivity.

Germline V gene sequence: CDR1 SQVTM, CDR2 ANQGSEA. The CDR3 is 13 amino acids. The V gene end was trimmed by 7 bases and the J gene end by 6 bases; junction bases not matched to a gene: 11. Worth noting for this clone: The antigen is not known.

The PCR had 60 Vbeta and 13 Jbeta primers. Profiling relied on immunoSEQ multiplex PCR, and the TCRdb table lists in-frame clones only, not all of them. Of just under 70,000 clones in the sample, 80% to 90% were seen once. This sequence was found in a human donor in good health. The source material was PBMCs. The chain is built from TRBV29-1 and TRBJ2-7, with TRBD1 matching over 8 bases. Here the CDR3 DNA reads TGCAGCGCGGGACAGGCTCGATCAAGCGAGCAGTACTTC. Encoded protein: CSAGQARSSEQYF.